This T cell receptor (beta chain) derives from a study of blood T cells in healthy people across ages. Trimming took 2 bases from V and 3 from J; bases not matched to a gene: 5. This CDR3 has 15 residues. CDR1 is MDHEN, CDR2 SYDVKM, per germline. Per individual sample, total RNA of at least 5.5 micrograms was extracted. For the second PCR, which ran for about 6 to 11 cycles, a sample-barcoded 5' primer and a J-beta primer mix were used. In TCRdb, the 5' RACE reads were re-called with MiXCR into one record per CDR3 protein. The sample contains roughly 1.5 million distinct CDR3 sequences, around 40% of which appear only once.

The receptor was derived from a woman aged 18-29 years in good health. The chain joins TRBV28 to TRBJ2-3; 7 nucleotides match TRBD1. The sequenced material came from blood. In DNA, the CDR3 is TGTGCCAGCAGTTTAATGCGACAGGGAACAGATACGCAGTATTTT. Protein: CASSLMRQGTDTQYF.